A few counts support the clone carrying this T cell receptor beta chain. A J-beta primer mix and a sample-barcoded 5' primer were used in a second PCR of roughly 7 to 12 cycles. Using its own MiXCR run on the 5' RACE reads, TCRdb lists one record per CDR3 protein. Of some 1.7 million distinct CDR3 sequences listed, 28% were seen once; the top ten hold approximately 7.7%. Trimming shortened V by 0 bases and J by 7 bases, and 13 bases separated the two germline ends. Per germline, CDR1 MNHEY and CDR2 SVGEGT. This CDR3 spans 15 amino acids. These data belong to a study of blood T cells in healthy people across ages.

This chain uses TRBV6-2 or TRBV6-3 with TRBJ2-1, with D unclear. Sequencing was carried out using blood. The source of this sequence is a woman aged 30 to 39 in good health. The CDR3 sequence: CASSYSRGPGNEQFF. The CDR3, as DNA: TGTGCCAGCAGTTACTCGAGAGGACCTGGGAATGAGCAGTTCTTC.